One sample yielded the 28 T cell receptor beta chains listed below, sequenced in a study of CD8 T cells in Susac syndrome. RNA in amounts of roughly 0.5 to 1 ug was reverse transcribed with random hexamers. MiXCR was run by TCRdb on the immunoSEQ multiplex PCR reads, yielding one entry per CDR3 protein. Among 110,000 or so distinct CDR3 sequences listed, 94% were seen once. Sequencing was done on a sample of CD4+ T cells from PBMCs. The receptors were sampled from a human donor in good health.

The chain is built from TRBV9 and TRBJ2-3; tentative D call: TRBD1 (6 bases). The CDR3 consists of 16 residues. V was trimmed by 4 bases and J by 7 bases, leaving 22 bases between them. CDR1 and CDR2 from the germline V gene are SGDLS and YYNGEE. This CDR3 reads CASSLGTHYPLNTQYF. The CDR3 DNA reads as TGTGCCAGCAGCCTAGGGACACACTACCCTCTTAATACGCAGTATTTT.

The V gene is TRBV4-3, the J gene TRBJ2-1; D perhaps matches TRBD2 (6 bases). The germline V gene has CDR1 LGHNA and CDR2 YSLEER. The CDR3 sequence is 17 residues long. V was pared by 1 base and J by 8 bases, with 21 bases between. CDR3 residues: CASSQGLGFGGDYEQFF. DNA of the CDR3: TGCGCCAGCAGCCAAGGACTAGGGTTTGGTGGGGATTATGAGCAGTTCTTC.

The CDR3 loop is CASSPTGGLGELFF. As DNA, the CDR3 is TGTGCCAGCAGCCCGACAGGGGGATTGGGGGAGCTGTTTTTT. The chain carries TRBV7-2 and TRBJ2-2; the match to TRBD1 covers 9 bases. Trimming cost V 5 bases and J 8 bases; bases outside gene matches: 6. CDR1 SGHTA and CDR2 FQGNSA come from the germline V gene. The CDR3 has 14 residues.

This chain uses TRBV18 with TRBJ1-5, with D perhaps TRBD1 (5 bases). The CDR3 length is 13 residues. Germline V lookup: CDR1 KGHSH, CDR2 LQKENI. Trimming removed 5 bases from V and 6 bases from J, with 11 bases in between. CDR3 coding DNA: TGTGCCAGCTCAACAGGTATCGGTCAGCCCCAGCATTTT. Translated, it gives CASSTGIGQPQHF.

The chain has TRBV18 and TRBJ1-6, with D maybe TRBD1 (5 bases). Germline CDR1 and CDR2: KGHSH and LQKENI. This CDR3 has 15 amino acids. V lost 4 bases, J lost 7 bases, and 14 bases lay in between. DNA of the CDR3: TGTGCCAGCTCACGTTACGGGGGTGGGAATTCACCCCTCCACTTT. This gives the protein CASSRYGGGNSPLHF.

In nucleotides, the CDR3 is TGTGCCAGCAAGGGGGGGAACACCGGGGAGCTGTTTTTT. Protein: CASKGGNTGELFF. J is TRBJ2-2 and V is TRBV7-9, with D tentatively TRBD1 or TRBD2 (6 bases each). The CDR3 covers 13 residues. The ends were cut back, 7 bases at V and 1 base at J, with 7 bases in the middle. Germline V gene data show CDR1 as SEHNR and CDR2 as FQNEAQ (reference sequence).

J is TRBJ1-4 and V is TRBV19; 7 bases align to TRBD1. With V trimmed by 7 bases and J by 4 bases, 6 bases remained unmatched. Germline-derived CDR1 and CDR2 are LNHDA and SQIVND (reference sequence). The CDR3 length is 14 residues. CDR3 nucleotides: TGTGCCAGTACGGTTGGGACAGATAATGAAAAACTGTTTTTT. This sequence encodes CASTVGTDNEKLFF.

The chain uses TRBV6-1 and TRBJ2-1; D tentatively fits TRBD1 or TRBD2 (5 bases each). Trimming shortened V by 6 bases and J by 4 bases, and 13 bases separated the two germline ends. This CDR3 region has 14 residues. Germline V gene sequence: CDR1 MNHNS, CDR2 SASEGT. The CDR3 sequence is CASSRDGVYNEQFF. CDR3 nucleotide sequence: TGTGCCAGCAGCCGGGACGGAGTATACAATGAGCAGTTCTTC.

This clonotype is a singleton in its sample. The chain uses TRBV28 and TRBJ1-1; D is ambiguous. Germline V gene data show CDR1 as MDHEN and CDR2 as SYDVKM. The V gene lost 5 bases and the J gene lost 1 base, with 8 bases spanning the gap. The CDR3 contains 13 residues. The CDR3, as DNA: TGTGCCAGCAGTCCCCCCGCGAACACTGAAGCTTTCTTT. This translates into CASSPPANTEAFF.

J is TRBJ1-1 and V is TRBV12-3 or TRBV12-4; D gene uncertain. This CDR3 has 14 amino acids. V was shortened by 6 bases and J by 0 bases, with 11 bases between the two germline ends. The CDR3 DNA reads as TGTGCCAGCAGGAATCTCCCGATGAACACTGAAGCTTTCTTT. The encoded protein is CASRNLPMNTEAFF.

The V gene is TRBV4-1, the J gene TRBJ1-6; D is unclear. The CDR3 extends over 18 amino acids. Trimming took 0 bases from V and 2 from J, leaving 14 bases between them. CDR1 is MGHRA and CDR2 is YSYEKL in the germline V gene. The CDR3 nucleotides are TGCGCCAGCAGCCAAGAGGGTGTAGGGATCACCTATAATTCACCCCTCCACTTT. It is translated as CASSQEGVGITYNSPLHF.

The chain employs TRBV19 and TRBJ1-1, with TRBD1 matching over 8 bases. V shed 5 bases, J shed 0 bases, and the junction held 8 bases outside the gene matches. The CDR3 length is 16 residues. Germline CDR1 is LNHDA and CDR2 is SQIVND (reference sequence). The CDR3 protein is CASSSRQGKMNTEAFF. For the CDR3, the DNA is TGTGCCAGTAGTTCCAGACAGGGGAAGATGAACACTGAAGCTTTCTTT.

The CDR3 is CASRRRSTGDAGELFF. The CDR3 DNA sequence: TGTGCCAGCAGACGTCGTTCGACAGGGGATGCCGGGGAGCTGTTTTTT. The V call is TRBV9, the J call TRBJ2-2; 8 bases map to TRBD1. Germline trimming cut 5 bases from V and 6 bases from J; bases unmatched to any gene: 12. Germline-derived CDR1 and CDR2 are SGDLS and YYNGEE. The CDR3 loop spans 16 amino acids.

The rearrangement links TRBV21-1 to TRBJ2-2; the listed D gene, TRBD2, was not tested against the DNA. TRBV21-1 is an annotated pseudogene. The CDR3 extends over 19 amino acids. CDR3 nucleotide sequence: TGTGCCAGCAGCCCTCGAAGTGGGCAGGGCAGAGTTAACACCGGGGAGCTGTTTTTT. Its translation: CASSPRSGQGRVNTGELFF.

The chain couples TRBV5-4 to TRBJ2-3; D gene uncertain. The CDR3 consists of 15 residues. The germline V gene encodes CDR1 SGHNT and CDR2 YYREEE (reference sequence). V lost 4 bases to trimming and J lost 0 bases, with 12 bases between them. CDR3 loop: CASSAPDSSTDTQYF. Here the CDR3 DNA reads TGTGCCAGCAGCGCGCCCGACTCTAGCACAGATACGCAGTATTTT.

V is TRBV20-1 and J is TRBJ2-7; 8 nucleotides match TRBD2. Germline trimming cut 6 bases from V and 3 bases from J; bases unmatched to any gene: 7. CDR1 DFQATT and CDR2 SNEGSKA come from the germline V gene (reference sequence). This CDR3 spans 13 amino acids. The CDR3: CSAHPGTSYEQYF. DNA for the CDR3: TGCAGTGCCCACCCCGGGACTAGCTACGAGCAGTACTTC.

V and J are TRBV30 and TRBJ2-1, with TRBD2 identical over 8 bases. CDR1 is GTSNPN, CDR2 SVGIG, per germline (reference sequence). There are 17 residues in the CDR3. With V trimmed by 0 bases and J by 1 base, 8 bases remained unmatched. The CDR3 loop reads CAWSVPLLAESYNEQFF. Here the CDR3 DNA reads TGTGCCTGGAGTGTACCCCTACTAGCGGAATCCTACAATGAGCAGTTCTTC.

V is TRBV12-3 or TRBV12-4 and J is TRBJ2-5; 12 bases match TRBD2. The CDR3 is 17 residues long. J lost 5 bases, V lost 5 bases, and 12 bases had no gene match. In DNA form, the CDR3 reads TGTGCCAGCAGTCACGCCGCTAGCGGGAGGGCCGCTGAGACCCAGTACTTC. It is translated as CASSHAASGRAAETQYF.

The V and J genes are TRBV25-1 and TRBJ1-2, with D uncertain. Germline V CDR1 and CDR2: MGHDK, SYGVNS. The V end lost 2 bases, the J end lost 4 bases, and 8 bases lay between the germline ends. The CDR3 spans 13 residues. The CDR3 DNA is TGTGCCAGCAGTGAAGGGGAGGTCTATGGCTACACCTTC. Translating gives CASSEGEVYGYTF.

The J gene is TRBJ2-2, the V gene TRBV19, with 8 positions matching TRBD1. The ends lost 4 bases at V and 6 bases at J; junction bases unmatched: 10. CDR1 LNHDA and CDR2 SQIVND come from the germline V gene (reference sequence). The CDR3 has 16 amino acids. CDR3 in DNA: TGTGCCAGTAGTAGACAGGGGAAAAAGATTCCCGGGGAGCTGTTTTTT. It yields the protein CASSRQGKKIPGELFF.

This chain connects TRBV28 to TRBJ2-4; 9 bases line up with TRBD1. Trimming at V came to 6 bases and at J to 7 bases, leaving 10 bases not matched to a gene. CDR3 length: 15 residues. Germline CDR1 and CDR2: MDHEN and SYDVKM. DNA for the CDR3: TGTGCCAGCAGCTCACCGGGACAGGGTACTAACATTCAGTACTTC. Translating gives CASSSPGQGTNIQYF.

The chain links TRBV6-2 or TRBV6-3 to TRBJ1-1; D is perhaps TRBD1 (5 bases). The CDR3 is 16 residues long. The germline CDR1 and CDR2 sequences are MNHEY and SVGEGT. Trimming took off 7 bases at V and 10 bases at J, with 28 bases between the two ends. CDR3 DNA: TGTGCCAGCAAGGACCCGAGTATGAGGGGATCTAGAAGAGCTTTCTTT. Protein product: CASKDPSMRGSRRAFF.

V usage is TRBV6-2 or TRBV6-3 and J usage is TRBJ1-5; TRBD1 matches 7 bases. V shed 2 bases and J 4 bases; nucleotides not matched to a gene: 5. The CDR3 runs to 15 residues. CDR1 and CDR2 from the germline V gene are MNHEY and SVGEGT. The CDR3 sequence: CASSYPGTANQPQHF. DNA of the CDR3: TGTGCCAGCAGTTACCCCGGGACAGCTAATCAGCCCCAGCATTTT.

The rearrangement links TRBV7-9 to TRBJ2-5; 8 nucleotides align to TRBD1. The CDR3 extends over 16 amino acids. Germline CDR1 SEHNR, CDR2 FQNEAQ (reference sequence). V dropped 4 bases and J dropped 1; count of bases not matched to a gene: 8. CDR3 sequence reads: CASSSRGPKSQETQYF. The CDR3, as DNA: TGTGCCAGCAGCTCCAGGGGGCCGAAGTCCCAAGAGACCCAGTACTTC. Combining the CDR3 with reference TRBV7-9 and TRBJ2-5 gives the whole variable domain DTGVSQNPRHKITKRGQNVTFRCDPISEHNRLYWYRQTLGQGPEFLTYFQNEAQLEKSRLLSDRFSAERPKGSFSTLEIQRTEQGDSAMYLCASSSRGPKSQETQYFGPGTRLLVL.

This clonotype was counted a few times. The chain is built from TRBV5-1 and TRBJ2-6; 7 positions match TRBD1. V lost 4 bases to trimming and J lost 1 base; unmatched junction nucleotides: 11. The CDR3 is made up of 18 amino acids. From germline, CDR1 is SGHRS and CDR2 YFSETQ. The CDR3 DNA reads TGCGCCAGCAGCCTCCCCGGACAGGCCCCATCTGGGGCCAACGTCCTGACTTTC. Translation: CASSLPGQAPSGANVLTF.

The V gene is TRBV7-9, the J gene TRBJ2-1, with D uncertain. The CDR3 consists of 11 residues. Germline V gene data show CDR1 as SEHNR and CDR2 as FQNEAQ (reference sequence). The V and J ends lost 2 bases and 10 bases respectively, with 6 bases between them. As DNA, the CDR3 is TGTGCCAGCAGCTTAAAGTTGGAGCAGTTCTTC. This sequence encodes CASSLKLEQFF.

This chain joins TRBV19 and TRBJ2-7; a possible D gene is TRBD2 (5 bases). This CDR3 spans 14 amino acids. CDR1 is LNHDA and CDR2 is SQIVND in the germline V gene (reference sequence). V gave up 7 bases and J gave up 8 bases, with 21 bases separating them. The CDR3 spells CASTDSGGGLKQYF. Written as DNA, the CDR3 is TGTGCCAGTACCGACTCAGGAGGCGGTTTAAAGCAGTACTTC.

The rearrangement links TRBV6-5 to TRBJ1-6, with unresolved D. Trimming removed 0 bases at V and 6 bases at J, with 12 bases between. Germline values: CDR1 MNHEY, CDR2 SVGAGI. This CDR3 spans 16 amino acids. As DNA, the CDR3 is TGTGCCAGCAGTTACTCCCGTTTTATCGGTAATTCACCCCTCCACTTT. This gives the protein CASSYSRFIGNSPLHF.